This T cell receptor (beta chain) was identified during a study of cytomegalovirus exposure and HLA in healthy donors. Study in general: The roughly 700 first-cohort repertoires shared a platform with the approximately 110 validation repertoires, as reported in a later analysis. General study findings and limits: Among TCR sequences, most were rare, though some public TCRs appeared in many donors. Subsequent analysis showed first-cohort TCR clusters tending to co-occur in over a hundred validation repertoires.

The CDR3 length is 14 residues. With V trimmed by 0 bases and J by 4 bases, 3 bases remained unmatched. Germline-derived CDR1 and CDR2 are SGHDT and YYEEEE. For this clone: Its antigen is as yet unknown.

Profiling relied on immunoSEQ multiplex PCR, and the TCRdb table lists in-frame clones only, not all of them. In the table there are fewer than 150,000 clones, around nine tenths of which are singletons. The sequence was obtained from a woman aged 18-29 years in good health and CMV-seropositive. V gene TRBV5-6 combines with J gene TRBJ1-2; TRBD1 aligns across 7 bases. The sample taken for sequencing was PBMCs. In DNA form, the CDR3 reads TGTGCCAGCAGCTTGGAAGGGGGCGGCTATGGCTACACCTTC. It encodes CASSLEGGGYGYTF.